The 21 T cell receptor beta chains below come from one sample, sequenced in a study of identical twins (dated by TCRdb to 2016 to 2017). Receptor amplification or capture employed 5' RACE. TCRdb records Illumina HiSeq 2000 as the sequencer. The raw public data were reprocessed by TCRdb itself: fastp quality trimming at Q25, MiXCR clonotype calling, in-frame beta chains only. Each entry merges the rows of one CDR3 protein and shows their most common DNA and genes. The sample table holds about 690,000 distinct CDR3 sequences, of which 5.5% to 7.5% were seen once. About 1.8% of the sample is held by the ten biggest clonotypes. Sequencing was carried out using naive T cells sorted from blood. The sample's cell subset or site label is to be understood as: cells isolated with a human naive T-cell isolation kit. These receptors were collected from a man aged 18 to 29 in good health.

In its sample, this clonotype was seen many times. The CDR3 coding sequence is TGCAGTGCTTCCTACCCTGGGCGGCCCAATCAGCCCCAGCATTTT. It specifies CSASYPGRPNQPQHF. This chain uses TRBV20-1 with TRBJ1-5; D uncertain. V shed 5 bases and J shed 3 bases, with 17 bases lying between them. Germline assignment: CDR1 DFQATT and CDR2 SNEGSKA (reference sequence). The CDR3 contains 15 residues.

This rearrangement joins TRBV6-6 to TRBJ1-6; no firm D call. Germline CDR1 MNHNY, CDR2 SVGAGI (reference sequence). This CDR3 has 12 amino acids. V was trimmed by 5 bases and J by 15 bases, leaving 14 bases between them. The CDR3 bases are TGTGCCAGCAGTCCGGGCCCGGAGAACCTCCACTTT. It codes for CASSPGPENLHF.

This clonotype was found a few times. This sequence joins TRBV6-2 or TRBV6-3 and TRBJ2-1; possible D gene TRBD1, 5 bases. The CDR3 runs to 14 residues. Germline CDR1 and CDR2: MNHEY and SVGEGT. V was cut by 6 bases and J by 3 bases, with 12 bases left in between. In DNA, the CDR3 is TGTGCCAGCAGCCCTCAGACAGACTACAATGAGCAGTTCTTC. The encoded protein is CASSPQTDYNEQFF.

This clonotype was counted a few times. The chain employs TRBV18 and TRBJ2-7; no definite D call. Trimming shortened V by 4 bases and J by 0 bases, and 7 bases separated the two germline ends. The CDR3 consists of 13 residues. Germline CDR1 and CDR2: KGHSH and LQKENI. The CDR3 DNA is TGTGCCAGCTCACTACGGACCTCCTACGAGCAGTACGTC. Its translation is CASSLRTSYEQYV.

This clonotype occurred many times. One end of the junction fails to match germline, which may point to a read error. The chain couples TRBV5-1 to TRBJ2-2, with 7 nucleotides matching TRBD2. The germline V gene encodes CDR1 SGHRS and CDR2 YFSETQ. The CDR3 contains 14 residues. CDR3 region: CASSLAENTGELFF. The CDR3 nucleotides are TGTGCCAGCAGTCTAGCGGAGAACACCGGGGAGCTGTTTTTT.

At least ten counts were recorded for this clonotype. This chain connects TRBV10-3 to TRBJ2-3; 8 positions match TRBD2. Unmatched junction bases numbered 11, after V lost 9 bases and J lost 3 bases. This CDR3 is 15 amino acids long. The V gene's germline CDR1 is ENHRY and CDR2 SYGVKD. CDR3 in amino acids: CAIKMKAGETDTQYF. The DNA of the CDR3 is TGTGCCATTAAGATGAAAGCGGGAGAAACAGATACGCAGTATTTT.

This clonotype was observed a few times. This sequence joins TRBV30 and TRBJ1-1; TRBD1 agrees at 7 bases. This CDR3 is 12 amino acids long. Germline-derived CDR1 and CDR2 are GTSNPN and SVGIG (reference sequence). J lost 6 bases, V lost 5 bases, and 6 bases had no gene match. The CDR3 sequence is CAWLTGWSEAFF. For the CDR3, the DNA is TGTGCCTGGCTGACAGGGTGGTCTGAAGCTTTCTTT.

This clonotype was seen a few times. Written as DNA, the CDR3 is TGTGCCAGCAGCCAAGGACTGCTATATGGCTACACCTTC. Protein sequence: CASSQGLLYGYTF. The chain employs TRBV3-1 and TRBJ1-2; unclear D gene. The CDR3 is made up of 13 amino acids. The germline V and J ends were trimmed by 1 base and 5 bases, with 8 bases remaining between them. The V gene's germline CDR1 is LGHDT and CDR2 YNNKEL (reference sequence).

The rearrangement uses TRBV5-4 and TRBJ2-6; D is unclear. Germline V lookup: CDR1 SGHNT, CDR2 YYREEE (reference sequence). The CDR3 runs to 14 residues. Trimming took off 5 bases at V and 4 bases at J, with 10 bases between the two ends. The CDR3 nucleotides are TGTGCCAGCAGACCCCTAGGCGGGGCCAACGTCCTGACTTTC. Protein product: CASRPLGGANVLTF.

At least ten counts were recorded for this clonotype. J is TRBJ2-7 and V is TRBV12-3 or TRBV12-4; TRBD2 might be the D (5 bases). CDR3 size: 14 residues. V was cut by 2 bases and J by 4 bases, with 12 bases left in between. The CDR3 reads CASSLRGLLYEQYV. In DNA form, the CDR3 reads TGTGCCAGCAGTTTAAGAGGACTGCTTTACGAGCAGTACGTC.

This CDR3 reads CSARIASRSDTQYF. The CDR3 DNA sequence: TGCAGTGCTAGGATCGCTAGCAGATCAGATACGCAGTATTTT. The chain is built from TRBV20-1 and TRBJ2-3, with D possibly being TRBD2 (5 bases). Germline CDR1 DFQATT, CDR2 SNEGSKA (reference sequence). CDR3 length: 14 residues. Deletions cut 3 bases from V and 4 bases from J, with 14 bases between.

This clonotype was recorded at least ten times. The J gene is TRBJ2-5, the V gene TRBV12-3 or TRBV12-4; D perhaps matches TRBD2 (5 bases). Trimming pared 10 bases from V and 4 bases from J, leaving 22 bases between. The CDR3 totals 15 residues. CDR3 bases: TGTGCCACGTTAGACGGTTTGGAGGATGGAGAGACCCAGTACTTC. Translation: CATLDGLEDGETQYF.

This rearrangement joins TRBV28 to TRBJ2-3, with D perhaps matching TRBD2 (5 bases). Germline V gives CDR1 MDHEN, CDR2 SYDVKM. V was shortened by 3 bases and J by 7 bases, with 17 bases between the two germline ends. This CDR3 comprises 15 residues. In nucleotides, the CDR3 is TGTGCCAGCAGTTTCGGTCTCGGGGAGCCTAATACGCAGTATTTT. Its translation: CASSFGLGEPNTQYF.

This clonotype was detected ten times or more. The chain carries TRBV10-3 and TRBJ2-1; 7 nucleotides agree with TRBD2. V shed 2 bases, J shed 8 bases, and the junction held 9 bases outside the gene matches. CDR1 is ENHRY, CDR2 SYGVKD, per germline. The CDR3 consists of 15 residues. The CDR3 reads CAISEGGGRGDEQFF. The CDR3 coding sequence is TGTGCCATCAGTGAGGGTGGCGGGAGAGGTGATGAGCAGTTCTTC.

Ten or more counts support this clonotype. For the CDR3, the DNA is TGCAGCGTTGGCGGGAGAGACACCGGGGAGCTGTTTTTT. It yields the protein CSVGGRDTGELFF. The chain combines TRBV29-1 with TRBJ2-2, with 7 nucleotides matching TRBD2. The junction had 2 bases not matched to a gene; V was cut back by 4 bases and J by 3 bases. The CDR3 runs to 13 residues. The germline CDR1 and CDR2 sequences are SQVTM and ANQGSEA.

This clonotype was observed many times. This sequence joins TRBV12-3 or TRBV12-4 and TRBJ1-1; TRBD1 agrees at 9 bases. The CDR3 totals 14 residues. The V gene end was trimmed by 5 bases and the J gene end by 1 base; junction bases not matched to a gene: 2. The CDR3 DNA reads as TGTGCCAGCAGTGCGACAGGGGGGAACACTGAAGCTTTCTTT. Translating it yields CASSATGGNTEAFF.

The rearrangement joins TRBV10-3 to TRBJ2-7; 7 bases are a match to TRBD1. Germline values: CDR1 ENHRY, CDR2 SYGVKD. The CDR3 contains 14 residues. V gave up 2 bases and J gave up 2 bases; unmatched junction bases: 3. CDR3 sequence (DNA): TGTGCCATCAGTGAGGTCCAGGGGGCCTACGAGCAGTACGTC. Translating gives CAISEVQGAYEQYV.

The chain is built from TRBV6-1 and TRBJ1-1, with 10 positions matching TRBD1. The length of the CDR3 is 13 residues. After removal of 1 base from V and 9 bases from J, the junction contained 2 bases not matched to a gene. Germline V gene data show CDR1 as MNHNS and CDR2 as SASEGT. CDR3: CASSEGTGGKAFF. The CDR3 nucleotides read TGTGCCAGCAGTGAAGGGACAGGGGGGAAAGCTTTCTTT.

This clonotype was observed a handful of times. One end of the junction varies from germline; a read error may be responsible. The chain employs TRBV24-1 and TRBJ2-1, with D perhaps TRBD1 (6 bases). The CDR3 runs 13 residues. Per the germline V gene, CDR1 is KGHDR and CDR2 is SFDVKD. The CDR3 sequence is CATSDLQGKELFF. Here the CDR3 DNA reads TGTGCCACCAGTGACCTGCAGGGGAAAGAGCTGTTCTTC.

The chain links TRBV27 to TRBJ2-5, with D perhaps assigned TRBD1 or TRBD2 (5 bases each). There are 17 residues in the CDR3. The V gene's germline CDR1 is MNHEY and CDR2 SMNVEV (reference sequence). The germline V and J ends were trimmed by 3 bases and 3 bases, with 20 bases remaining between them. The CDR3 loop reads CASSFQAPGRCKETQYF. CDR3 DNA sequence: TGTGCCAGCAGTTTCCAAGCCCCGGGACGGTGTAAAGAGACCCAGTACTTC.

The rearrangement uses TRBV10-3 and TRBJ2-7, with TRBD2 matching 12 bases. This CDR3 is built from 15 residues. Germline V gene data show CDR1 as ENHRY and CDR2 as SYGVKD. The J segment lost 0 bases and the V segment lost 3 bases, leaving 0 bases of the junction unmatched. CDR3 sequence reads: CAISELAGGSYEQYV. CDR3 sequence (DNA): TGTGCCATCAGTGAACTAGCGGGAGGCTCCTACGAGCAGTACGTC.